The TCR beta chain described here comes from a study of T cells in localized non-small cell lung cancer (dated by TCRdb to 2019 to 2021). With regard to the full study: The study examined T cell repertoires in roughly 240 patients with early-stage NSCLC and compared tumors with uninvolved tumor-adjacent lungs. The cohort was made up of some 240 treatment-naive NSCLC patients whose localized lung tumors had been resected. A mean age of 66.3 years was recorded for the NSCLC patients, of whom roughly 130 were male and about a hundred were female.

This clone showed up just a few times. Its target antigen remains unknown. Base-call qualities are not available, and no considerably larger clone is one nucleotide away. What the research found in general, with its limitations: Since the design was exploratory, TCR variables were selected using unadjusted p-values with no false-discovery rate correction. Uninvolved tumor-adjacent lung showed the highest T cell clonality, higher than tumor, which suggests more focused antigenic responses in the adjacent lung. Because multi-region tumor sequencing was not performed, intratumor heterogeneity could not be ruled out. Of the top 100 tumor clones, a median of approximately 60 were detected in paired uninvolved adjacent lung; under 30 were also among that lung's top 100. Higher blood T cell density associated with longer overall survival, while higher adjacent-lung clonality associated with shorter survival.

The immunoSEQ Assay was used to sequence TCR beta CDR3 regions from DNA. In the original analysis: To compute T cell density, TCR beta template counts were normalized to usable DNA, which was estimated by amplifying housekeeping genes. The preseqR package was used to estimate richness by extrapolating to 400,000 templates for PBMC samples and to 120,000 templates for tissue samples. Clonality was defined as one minus Pielou's evenness. Tissue-enriched TCRs were identified through differential abundance testing performed on productive amino-acid clonotypes, with a minimum total count of 5 and an alpha of 0.1. The Jaccard Index and the Morisita Overlap Index were used to measure repertoire overlap between compartments. GLIPH clustered TCR beta CDR3s with public tetramer-defined viral CDR3s; viral motifs required at least three viral sequences plus V-gene enrichment. TCRdb carries this immuneACCESS record with in-frame sequences only. Its versions omit some clonotypes, under half of them owing to an unresolved V gene in the studies checked, with the rest unexplained. V, J and clone size derive from that table, while D and trimming were established from the DNA sequence. Across this sample there are over a thousand clones, with about a third seen only once. Clones ranked in the top ten supply roughly 18% of the sample.

Via the germline V gene, CDR1 is SNHLY and CDR2 FYNNEI. A distance of 8 bases separates the germline ends of V and J, which lose 1 base and 6 bases respectively. Including cysteine and phenylalanine, the CDR3 has 13 amino acids. CDR3 DNA is the only sequence kept; it has 39 bases, read in frame from the first base. At diagnosis, tumor, uninvolved tumor-adjacent lung and peripheral blood were collected and then preserved as a mix of FFPE and fresh-frozen material. The material sequenced was lung tumor tissue, taken before any cancer treatment. The sequence was collected from a man aged 40-75 years with stage II lung adenocarcinoma. Recombination connected TRBV2 to TRBJ2-3, with TRBD2 as a weak D call on 6 bases. The sequenced DNA is TGTGCCAGCAGTGAAGGCGGGGTGGATACGCAGTATTTT. Its translation reads: CASSEGGVDTQYF. The CDR3 plus the reference TRBV2 and TRBJ2-3 genes for the other parts give the full variable domain: EPEVTQTPSHQVTQMGQEVILRCVPISNHLYFYWYRQILGQKVEFLVSFYNNEISEKSEIFDDQFSVERPDGSNFTLKIRSTKLEDSAMYFCASSEGGVDTQYFGPGTRLTVL.